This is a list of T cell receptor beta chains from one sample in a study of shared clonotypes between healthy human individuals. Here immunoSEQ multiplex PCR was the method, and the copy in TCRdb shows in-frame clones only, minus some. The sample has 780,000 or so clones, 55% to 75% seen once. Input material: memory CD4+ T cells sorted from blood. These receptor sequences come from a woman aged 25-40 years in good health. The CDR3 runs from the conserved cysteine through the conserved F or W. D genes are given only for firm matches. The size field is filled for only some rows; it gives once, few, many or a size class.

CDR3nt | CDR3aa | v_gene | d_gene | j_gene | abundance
TGTGCCAGCAGCGTAGGCGTTGGGGACGGGGCCCAGCATTTT | CASSVGVGDGAQHF | TRBV9 | NA | TRBJ1-5 | NA
TGTGCCAGCAGCTCCTGCTCTTACAGGGGGCTGGGTGAAAAACTGTTTTTT | CASSSCSYRGLGEKLFF | TRBV21-1 | NA | TRBJ1-4 | few
TGTGCCAGCAGCCCCATCGTTTTGGTAGCACAGACCCAGTACTTC | CASSPIVLVAQTQYF | TRBV7-9 | NA | TRBJ2-5 | NA
TGTGCCAGCAGCCAAGGATTGTCTGATACGCAGTATTTT | CASSQGLSDTQYF | TRBV4-2 | NA | TRBJ2-3 | NA
TGTGCCATCAGCGGGACAGTTACCTACGAGCAGTACTTC | CAISGTVTYEQYF | TRBV10-3 | TRBD1 | TRBJ2-7 | NA
TGTGCCTCCGGGACAGGGGTTATACGGGACACCGGGGAGCTGTTTTTT | CASGTGVIRDTGELFF | TRBV5-5 | TRBD1 | TRBJ2-2 | NA
TGTGCCAGCAGTTTATCGGGCAGGGCCTACAATGAGCAGTTCTTC | CASSLSGRAYNEQFF | TRBV27 | NA | TRBJ2-1 | NA
TGTGCCAGCAGCCAAGGGTCGGGGCACTCCTACGAGCAGTACTTC | CASSQGSGHSYEQYF | TRBV14 | NA | TRBJ2-7 | NA
TGTGCCAGCAGCAAAGACAGGGGTCCCGGGGAGCTGTTTTTT | CASSKDRGPGELFF | TRBV5-4 | TRBD1 | TRBJ2-2 | few
TGCGCCAGCAGCTTGTCAACAGGACGGGATGGCTACACCTTC | CASSLSTGRDGYTF | TRBV5-1 | NA | TRBJ1-2 | NA
TGTGCCAGCAGCCAAAGGACTAGCCGAAACAATGAGCAGTTCTTC | CASSQRTSRNNEQFF | TRBV11-3 | TRBD2 | TRBJ2-1 | NA